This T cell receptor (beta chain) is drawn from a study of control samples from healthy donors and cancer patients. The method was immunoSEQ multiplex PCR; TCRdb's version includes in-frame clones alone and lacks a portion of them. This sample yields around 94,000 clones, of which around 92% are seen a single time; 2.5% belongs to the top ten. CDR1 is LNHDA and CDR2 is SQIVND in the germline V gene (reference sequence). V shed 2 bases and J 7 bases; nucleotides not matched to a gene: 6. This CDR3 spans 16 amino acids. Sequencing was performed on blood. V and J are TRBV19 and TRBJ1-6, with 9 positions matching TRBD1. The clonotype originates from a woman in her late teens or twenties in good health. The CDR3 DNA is TGTGCCAGTAGTATAATGGTCGGGACAGGGAATTCACCCCTCCACTTT. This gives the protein CASSIMVGTGNSPLHF.